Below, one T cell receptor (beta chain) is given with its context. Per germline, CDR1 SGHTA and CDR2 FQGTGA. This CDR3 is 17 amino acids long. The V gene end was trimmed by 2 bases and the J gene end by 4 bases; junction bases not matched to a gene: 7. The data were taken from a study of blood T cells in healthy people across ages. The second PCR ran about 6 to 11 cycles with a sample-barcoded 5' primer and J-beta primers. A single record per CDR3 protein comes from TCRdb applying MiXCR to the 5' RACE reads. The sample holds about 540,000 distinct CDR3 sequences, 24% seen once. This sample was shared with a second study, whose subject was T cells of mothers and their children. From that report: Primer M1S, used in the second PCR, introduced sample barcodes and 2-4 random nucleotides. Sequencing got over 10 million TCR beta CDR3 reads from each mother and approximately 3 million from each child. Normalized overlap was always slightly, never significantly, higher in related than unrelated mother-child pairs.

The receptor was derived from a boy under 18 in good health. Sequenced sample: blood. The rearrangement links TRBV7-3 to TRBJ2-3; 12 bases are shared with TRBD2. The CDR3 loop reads CASSLLAGGPRSDTQYF. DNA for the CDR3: TGTGCCAGCAGCTTACTAGCGGGAGGGCCACGATCAGATACGCAGTATTTT.